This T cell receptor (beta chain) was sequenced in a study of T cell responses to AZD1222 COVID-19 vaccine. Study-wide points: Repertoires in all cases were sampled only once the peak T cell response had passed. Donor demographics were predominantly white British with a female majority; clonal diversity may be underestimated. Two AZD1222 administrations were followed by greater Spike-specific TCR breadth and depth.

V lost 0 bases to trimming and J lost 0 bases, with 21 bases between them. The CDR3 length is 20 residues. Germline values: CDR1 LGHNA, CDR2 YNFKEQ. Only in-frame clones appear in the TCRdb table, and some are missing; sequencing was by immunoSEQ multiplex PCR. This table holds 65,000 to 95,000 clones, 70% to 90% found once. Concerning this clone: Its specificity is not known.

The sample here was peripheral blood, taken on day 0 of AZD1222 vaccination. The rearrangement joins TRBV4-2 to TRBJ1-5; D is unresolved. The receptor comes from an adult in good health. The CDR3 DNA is TGTGCCAGCAGCCAAGATTACAAAGGACTATTTTCCCGTAGCAATCAGCCCCAGCATTTT. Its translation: CASSQDYKGLFSRSNQPQHF.